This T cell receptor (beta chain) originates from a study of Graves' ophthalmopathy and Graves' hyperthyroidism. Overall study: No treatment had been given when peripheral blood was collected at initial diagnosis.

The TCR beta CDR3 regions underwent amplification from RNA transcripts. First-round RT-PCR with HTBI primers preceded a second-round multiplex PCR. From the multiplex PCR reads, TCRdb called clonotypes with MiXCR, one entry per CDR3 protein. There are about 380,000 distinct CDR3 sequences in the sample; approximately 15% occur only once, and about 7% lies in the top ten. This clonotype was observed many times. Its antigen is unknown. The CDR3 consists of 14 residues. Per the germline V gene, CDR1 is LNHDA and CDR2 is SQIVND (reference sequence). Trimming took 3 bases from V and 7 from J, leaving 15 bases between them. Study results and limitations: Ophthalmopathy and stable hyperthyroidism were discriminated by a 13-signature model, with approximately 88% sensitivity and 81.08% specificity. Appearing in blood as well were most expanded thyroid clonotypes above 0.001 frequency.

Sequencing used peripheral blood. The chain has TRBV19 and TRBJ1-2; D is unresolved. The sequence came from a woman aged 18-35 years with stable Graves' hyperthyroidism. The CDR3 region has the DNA TGTGCCAGTAGTATGAGGGCGGCGGGGAGTGGCTACACCTTC. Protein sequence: CASSMRAAGSGYTF. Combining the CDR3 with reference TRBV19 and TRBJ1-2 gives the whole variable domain DGGITQSPKYLFRKEGQNVTLSCEQNLNHDAMYWYRQDPGQGLRLIYYSQIVNDFQKGDIAEGYSVSREKKESFPLTVTSAQKNPTAFYLCASSMRAAGSGYTFGSGTRLTVV.